The clone carrying this T cell receptor (beta chain) has ten or more counts. Its antigen is unidentified. V was pared by 3 bases and J by 9 bases, with 15 bases between. The CDR3 extends over 14 amino acids. CDR1 LGHDT and CDR2 YNNKEL come from the germline V gene (reference sequence). The data are from a study of identical twins. TCRdb processed the 5' RACE reads anew with MiXCR; each CDR3 protein has one entry. The sample has hundreds of thousands of distinct CDR3 sequences, approximately 7% seen once. Whole-study results and caveats: Diverse VJ usage suggested most zero-insertion clonotypes were not invariant T cells.

The data also belong to a second study, concerning yellow fever vaccine responses in identical twins. As that report states: Twins reportedly appeared to share part of their vaccine T cell response while keeping part individual.

The gene calls are TRBV3-1 and TRBJ2-1; D unclear. The sequencing input was memory (CD45RO+) T cells sorted from blood. The receptor was isolated from a woman younger than 30 in good health. This CDR3 reads CASSQGGLGTEQFF. The DNA for the CDR3 is TGTGCCAGCAGCCAGGGCGGCTTAGGAACTGAGCAGTTCTTC.